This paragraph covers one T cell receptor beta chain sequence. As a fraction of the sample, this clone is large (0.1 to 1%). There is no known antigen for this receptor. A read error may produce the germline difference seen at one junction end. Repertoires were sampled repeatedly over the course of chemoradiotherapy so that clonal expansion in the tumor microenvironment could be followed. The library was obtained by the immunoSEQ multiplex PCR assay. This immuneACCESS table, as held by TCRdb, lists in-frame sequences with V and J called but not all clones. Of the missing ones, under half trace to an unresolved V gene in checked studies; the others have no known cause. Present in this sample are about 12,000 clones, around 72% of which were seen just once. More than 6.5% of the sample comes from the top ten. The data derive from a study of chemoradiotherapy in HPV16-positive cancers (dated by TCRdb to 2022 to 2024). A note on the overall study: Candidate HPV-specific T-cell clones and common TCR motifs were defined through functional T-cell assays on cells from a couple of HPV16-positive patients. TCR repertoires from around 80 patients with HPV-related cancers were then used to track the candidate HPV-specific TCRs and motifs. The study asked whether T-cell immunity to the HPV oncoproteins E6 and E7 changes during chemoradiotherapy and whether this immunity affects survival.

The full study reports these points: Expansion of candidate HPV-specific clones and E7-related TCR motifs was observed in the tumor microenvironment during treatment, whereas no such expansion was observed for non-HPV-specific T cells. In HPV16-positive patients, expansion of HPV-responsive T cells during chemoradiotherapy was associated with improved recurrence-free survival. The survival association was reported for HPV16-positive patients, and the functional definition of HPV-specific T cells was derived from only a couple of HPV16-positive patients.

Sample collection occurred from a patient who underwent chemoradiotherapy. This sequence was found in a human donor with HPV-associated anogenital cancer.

The DNA sequence reads TGTGCCAGTAGTATAACCGGGACCCCTGGAGACACCATATATTTT. This translates into CASSITGTPGDTIYF. The chain couples TRBV19 to TRBJ1-3, and the D gene may be TRBD1, 5 bases matching. Reading the germline V gene (reference sequence) gives CDR1 LNHDA and CDR2 SQIVND. Taken from cysteine to phenylalanine, the CDR3 has 15 residues. Solely the CDR3 DNA is kept, with 45 bases framed from the first base.